The T cell receptor (beta chain) under discussion was sequenced for a study of blood T cell repertoires in COVID-19. Study context: Samples came from the United States, Italy and Spain, spanning acute and convalescent COVID-19.

In the authors' methods: Reference gene primer amplification gave nucleated cell count estimates. TCRdb's table, derived via immunoSEQ multiplex PCR, lists solely in-frame clones and lacks some. Clone size and V and J calls were adopted from that table, with D and trimming inferred from the DNA. The data contain around 380,000 clones, more than 75% of them singletons. Looked up from germline, CDR1 is SGHAT and CDR2 is FQNNGV. CDR3 length equals 12 residues. Trimming cost V 5 bases and J 10 bases, with 9 bases left between them. Participants, roughly 18 to 90 years old, spanned more than 20 US areas. Sequenced sample: PBMCs or T cells enriched from blood (not recorded which). The sequence was collected from a man aged 30 to 45 who had recovered from COVID-19. V gene TRBV11-2 combines with J gene TRBJ1-6; no firm D call. In DNA, the CDR3 is TGTGCCAGCAGCCTAGCGCGGTCACCCCTCCACTTT. Amino acids: CASSLARSPLHF.